The clone carrying this TCR beta chain was counted a single time. Its specificity is not known. These data come from a study of shared clonotypes between healthy human individuals. At the level of the study: CD4 naive cells filled three plates per donor, CD4 memory three, CD8 naive two and CD8 memory one. Study outcomes and limitations: Some naive CD4 clonotypes, around 5%, turned up in common across several donors.

The assay was immunoSEQ multiplex PCR, and TCRdb's table has in-frame clones only and misses some. This sample has a few million clones, with approximately 93% found just once. This CDR3 comprises 15 residues. Germline CDR1 LNHNV, CDR2 YYDKDF (reference sequence). V was clipped by 1 base and J by 7 bases; unmatched bases: 6. This rearrangement joins TRBV15 to TRBJ1-4, with 7 bases identical to TRBD1. Sequencing input: naive CD4+ T cells from PBMCs. Subset: CD45RA+ positively selected. This sequence originates from a man aged 18 to 30 in good health. Some clones in this sample may be carry-over from other donors' samples. This CDR3 is CATSRGVQGIEKLFF. The CDR3 bases are TGTGCCACCAGCAGAGGGGTACAGGGGATTGAAAAACTGTTTTTT.